This T cell receptor (beta chain) derives from a study of T cell changes during pregnancy in multiple sclerosis. The protocol was immunoSEQ multiplex PCR, while the TCRdb copy is restricted to in-frame clones and leaves out a portion. The profile shows roughly 90,000 clones, around 90% of them singletons. The clonotype comes from a female donor in good health, enrolled as a control in a pregnancy study. The sequences come from peripheral blood, collected in the first trimester of pregnancy.

The CDR3 spells CSADRGYGYTF. The CDR3 region has the DNA TGCAGTGCCGACAGGGGCTATGGCTACACCTTC. The chain carries TRBV20-1 and TRBJ1-2; the match to TRBD1 covers 8 bases. The germline CDR1 and CDR2 sequences are DFQATT and SNEGSKA (reference sequence). Trimming at V came to 6 bases and at J to 4 bases, leaving 1 base not matched to a gene. The CDR3 loop spans 11 amino acids.